Presented here are 18 T cell receptor beta chains from one specimen sequenced in a study of blood T cell repertoires in COVID-19. Sequenced by immunoSEQ multiplex PCR; TCRdb stores in-frame clones only, minus some. The data show about 54,000 clones, with over 75% seen just once and more than 9.5% held by the top ten. The sequencing input was peripheral blood. The source of these receptors is a human donor in a cohort sampled during active COVID-19.

On this clone: The junction shows a germline mismatch at one end, possibly a read error. CDR3 protein: CASSPGTSGSGQWSF. DNA for the CDR3: TGTGCCAGCAGCCCTGGGACTAGCGGGAGCGGTCAATGGTCCTTC. The genes are TRBV28 and TRBJ2-7, with 14 bases aligning to TRBD2. Germline V gene data show CDR1 as MDHEN and CDR2 as SYDVKM. The CDR3 length is 15 residues.

This clone is a singleton in its sample. DNA of the CDR3: TGTGCCAGCAGCTTAGAGGAGGGAGATATTAATTCGTCACCCCTCCACTTT. It codes for CASSLEEGDINSSPLHF. This rearrangement joins TRBV7-2 to TRBJ1-6, with no clear D. Germline loops: CDR1 SGHTA, CDR2 FQGNSA. The V end lost 1 base, the J end lost 10 bases, and 20 bases lay between the germline ends. The CDR3 consists of 17 residues. Based on the CDR3 plus reference TRBV7-2 and TRBJ1-6, the full variable domain is GAGVSQSPSNKVTEKGKDVELRCDPISGHTALYWYRQSLGQGLEFLIYFQGNSAPDKSGLPSDRFSAERTGGSVSTLTIQRTQQEDSAVYLCASSLEEGDINSSPLHFGNGTRLTVT.

The CDR3 is CASRGRSGRGSGANVLTF. The CDR3 region has the DNA TGTGCCAGTAGAGGGAGAAGCGGGAGGGGTTCTGGGGCCAACGTCCTGACTTTC. The genes are TRBV19 and TRBJ2-6, with 10 bases that match TRBD2. This CDR3 has 18 residues. The germline V gene has CDR1 LNHDA and CDR2 SQIVND (reference sequence). Trimming at V came to 6 bases and at J to 1 base, leaving 9 bases not matched to a gene. Complete variable domain (other parts from reference TRBV19 and TRBJ2-6): DGGITQSPKYLFRKEGQNVTLSCEQNLNHDAMYWYRQDPGQGLRLIYYSQIVNDFQKGDIAEGYSVSREKKESFPLTVTSAQKNPTAFYLCASRGRSGRGSGANVLTFGAGSRLTVL.

The chain employs TRBV12-5 and TRBJ1-1; D call uncertain. The CDR3 consists of 12 residues. Germline CDR1 reads LGHNT; CDR2 reads FRNRAP. This chain's CDR3 is CAGSAMNTEAFF. The CDR3 DNA follows: TGTGCCGGTTCCGCCATGAACACTGAAGCTTTCTTT.

The CDR3, as DNA: TGTGCCAGCAGCCGGTCCCCTCACGATAATTCACCCCTCCACTTT. Its translation is CASSRSPHDNSPLHF. This chain connects TRBV7-3 to TRBJ1-6, with D uncertain. Germline-derived CDR1 and CDR2 are SGHTA and FQGTGA. The CDR3 is 15 residues long. Between the trimmed V and J ends, which lost 5 bases and 5 bases, there was a span of 13 bases.

The chain joins TRBV18 to TRBJ1-5, with TRBD1 as a possible D gene (6 bases). The CDR3 consists of 14 residues. V lost 2 bases to trimming and J lost 4 bases, with 9 bases between them. Germline V gene lookup returns CDR1 KGHSH and CDR2 LQKENI. The CDR3 nucleotides are TGTGCCAGCTCACCAGGGGGCGGGAATCAGCCCCAGCATTTT. As protein: CASSPGGGNQPQHF.

This clone was observed once. The gene calls are TRBV5-1 and TRBJ1-2, with 10 bases identical to TRBD1. Per germline, CDR1 SGHRS and CDR2 YFSETQ. The CDR3 is 14 amino acids. Trimming took 5 bases from V and 8 from J; bases not matched to a gene: 9. The CDR3 region has the DNA TGCGCCAGCAGAACCGGGACAGGGGAAAAGGGCTACACCTTC. Translation gives CASRTGTGEKGYTF.

V gene TRBV4-3 combines with J gene TRBJ2-7, with a weak D call TRBD1 (5 bases). The germline V and J ends were trimmed by 4 bases and 5 bases, with 15 bases remaining between them. CDR1 is LGHNA, CDR2 YSLEER, per germline. The CDR3 loop spans 14 amino acids. As DNA, the CDR3 is TGCGCCAGCAGCCCCCAGGGCCTAGAAGACGAGCAGTACTTC. Its protein is CASSPQGLEDEQYF.

V and J are TRBV11-2 and TRBJ2-7, with D uncertain. CDR3 size: 11 residues. Germline assignment: CDR1 SGHAT and CDR2 FQNNGV. Trimming removed 5 bases from V and 7 bases from J, with 9 bases in between. The DNA for the CDR3 is TGTGCCAGCAGCCCATTGGAGGAGCAGTACTTC. This sequence encodes CASSPLEEQYF.

A few counts support this clone. The V gene is TRBV29-1, the J gene TRBJ1-1; TRBD1 aligns across 7 bases. Trimming cost V 5 bases and J 2 bases; bases outside gene matches: 5. The CDR3 extends over 13 amino acids. The V gene's germline CDR1 is SQVTM and CDR2 ANQGSEA. The CDR3 loop reads CSVRGQVNTEAFF. CDR3 DNA: TGCAGCGTTCGAGGACAGGTTAACACTGAAGCTTTCTTT.

This chain connects TRBV19 to TRBJ2-3, with 13 bases lining up with TRBD2. Germline V lookup: CDR1 LNHDA, CDR2 SQIVND (reference sequence). CDR3 length: 16 residues. V was pared by 5 bases and J by 5 bases, with 7 bases of the junction left unmatched. The CDR3 DNA reads TGTGCCAGTAGTCTAAGACTAGCGGGAGGAGGAGATACGCAGTATTTT. This translates into CASSLRLAGGGDTQYF.

DNA of the CDR3: TGCGCCAGCAGCTTTACAGGCACAGATACGCAGTATTTT. Protein: CASSFTGTDTQYF. V is TRBV5-1 and J is TRBJ2-3, with D uncertain. The V end was cut by 2 bases, the J end by 1 base, with 5 bases between. CDR1 and CDR2 from the germline V gene are SGHRS and YFSETQ. The CDR3 runs to 13 residues.

CDR3 DNA: TGTGCCAGCAGTTTTTCTTCTCTTTACAATGAGCAGTTCTTC. Translated, it gives CASSFSSLYNEQFF. The chain joins TRBV27 to TRBJ2-1; no clear D. Germline lookup yields CDR1 MNHEY and CDR2 SMNVEV (reference sequence). The ends were cut back, 3 bases at V and 4 bases at J, with 10 bases in the middle. The length of the CDR3 is 14 residues.

The chain employs TRBV10-2 and TRBJ1-2; TRBD1 might be the D (5 bases). Germline V gene data show CDR1 as WSHSY and CDR2 as SAAADI. The V end was cut by 5 bases, the J end by 4 bases, with 8 bases between. The CDR3 extends over 12 amino acids. CDR3 DNA: TGCGCCAGCAGTAAAGACAGCTATGGCTACACCTTC. The encoded protein is CASSKDSYGYTF.

The chain combines TRBV29-1 with TRBJ2-6; TRBD2 matches 7 bases. The V gene's germline CDR1 is SQVTM and CDR2 ANQGSEA. Trimming removed 6 bases from V and 0 bases from J; junction bases left unmatched: 8. The CDR3 is made up of 16 amino acids. The CDR3 loop is CSVEGSGLSGANVLTF. In DNA form, the CDR3 reads TGCAGCGTAGAGGGTAGCGGGCTCTCTGGGGCCAACGTCCTGACTTTC.

V and J are TRBV7-2 and TRBJ2-3, with D unresolved. Germline assignment: CDR1 SGHTA and CDR2 FQGNSA. This CDR3 has 14 residues. V gave up 1 base and J gave up 1 base, with 6 bases separating them. CDR3 amino acids: CASSLERGTDTQYF. The CDR3 DNA sequence: TGTGCCAGCAGCTTAGAGCGTGGCACAGATACGCAGTATTTT.

The chain employs TRBV4-3 and TRBJ2-1, with TRBD2 matching over 7 bases. The CDR3 consists of 16 residues. J lost 2 bases, V lost 1 base, and 5 bases had no gene match. Per germline, CDR1 LGHNA and CDR2 YSLEER. The DNA of the CDR3 is TGCGCCAGCAGCCAAGCCCGACTAGCCACCTACAATGAGCAGTTCTTC. Its translation is CASSQARLATYNEQFF.

The chain joins TRBV7-9 to TRBJ1-2, with D possibly matching TRBD1 (6 bases). The CDR3 loop spans 13 amino acids. The V and J ends lost 5 bases and 7 bases respectively, with 14 bases between them. Germline V gene data show CDR1 as SEHNR and CDR2 as FQNEAQ (reference sequence). The CDR3 reads CASSPQQGSGYTF. CDR3 DNA: TGTGCCAGCAGCCCCCAACAGGGATCTGGCTACACCTTC.